This entry describes one T cell receptor (beta chain). TCRdb keeps only in-frame clones here, not all; method: immunoSEQ multiplex PCR. Of about 150,000 clones in the sample, more than 70% were seen once. This sample was included in a study of blood T cell repertoires in COVID-19. Study-wide context: Whether acute or convalescent, the COVID-19 samples came from the United States, Italy and Spain. The cDNA or gDNA used as material had been derived from T cells, B-cell-depleted T cells, or PBMCs.

The origin of this receptor is a young man with active or convalescent COVID-19. The sample was peripheral blood.

This chain's CDR3 is CASSPDRNIVGTGGIEAFF. In DNA, the CDR3 is TGTGCCAGCAGCCCTGACAGGAACATTGTGGGGACAGGGGGGATTGAAGCTTTCTTT. The V call is TRBV5-4, the J call TRBJ1-1, with 11 nucleotides matching TRBD1. Germline-derived CDR1 and CDR2 are SGHNT and YYREEE (reference sequence). The CDR3 runs to 19 residues. J gave up 7 bases and V 4 bases, and 21 bases lay outside the gene matches.